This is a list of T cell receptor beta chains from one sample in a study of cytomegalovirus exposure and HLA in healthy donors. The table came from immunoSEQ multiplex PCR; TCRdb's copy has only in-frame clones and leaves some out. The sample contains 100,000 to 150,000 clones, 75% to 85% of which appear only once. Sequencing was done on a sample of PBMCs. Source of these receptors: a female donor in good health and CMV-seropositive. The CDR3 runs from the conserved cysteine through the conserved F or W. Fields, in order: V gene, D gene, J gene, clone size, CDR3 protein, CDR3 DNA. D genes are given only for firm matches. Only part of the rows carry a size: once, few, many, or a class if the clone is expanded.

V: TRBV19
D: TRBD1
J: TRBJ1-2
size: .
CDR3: CASIDYTGGEDYGYTF
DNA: TGTGCCAGTATCGATTACACAGGGGGCGAAGACTATGGCTACACCTTC

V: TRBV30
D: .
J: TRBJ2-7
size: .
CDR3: CACSPFGASSYEQYF
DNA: TGTGCCTGTTCGCCCTTTGGGGCGAGCTCCTACGAGCAGTACTTC

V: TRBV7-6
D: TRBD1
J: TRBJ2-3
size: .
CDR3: CASSPKGGAGTDTQYF
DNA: TGTGCCAGCAGCCCAAAAGGGGGCGCGGGCACAGATACGCAGTATTTT

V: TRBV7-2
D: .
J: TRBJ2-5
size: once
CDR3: CASSLVLEVATQYF
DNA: TGTGCCAGCAGCTTAGTTCTGGAGGTCGCGACCCAGTACTTC

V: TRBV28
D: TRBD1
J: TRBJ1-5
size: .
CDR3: CASSGPGQGGRGNQPQHF
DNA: TGTGCCAGCAGCGGCCCGGGACAGGGTGGTCGAGGTAATCAGCCCCAGCATTTT

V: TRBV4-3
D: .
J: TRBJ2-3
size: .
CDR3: CASSQDLVAATSTDTQYF
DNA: TGCGCCAGCAGCCAAGATTTAGTAGCGGCAACTAGCACAGATACGCAGTATTTT

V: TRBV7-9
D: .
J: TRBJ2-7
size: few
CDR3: CASSLATGGRSYEQYF
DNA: TGTGCCAGCAGCTTAGCGACGGGGGGCAGGTCCTACGAGCAGTACTTC

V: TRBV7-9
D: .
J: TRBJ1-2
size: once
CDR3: CASSLREGRDYGYTF
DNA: TGTGCCAGCAGTCTTCGTGAGGGTAGGGACTATGGCTACACCTTC

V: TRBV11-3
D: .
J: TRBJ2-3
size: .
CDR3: CASSLEAQDTQYF
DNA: TGTGCCAGCAGCTTAGAGGCTCAGGATACGCAGTATTTT

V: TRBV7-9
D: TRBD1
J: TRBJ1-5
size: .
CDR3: CASSLGPAGGRNQPQHF
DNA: TGTGCCAGCAGCTTAGGCCCGGCAGGGGGTCGCAATCAGCCCCAGCATTTT

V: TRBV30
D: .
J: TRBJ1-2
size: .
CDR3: CAWAAEAPYGYTF
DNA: TGTGCCTGGGCAGCCGAGGCACCCTATGGCTACACCTTC

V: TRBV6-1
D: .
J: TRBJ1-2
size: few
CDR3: CASRVTDDSTGYTF
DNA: TGTGCCAGCAGGGTGACAGATGATTCGACTGGCTACACCTTC

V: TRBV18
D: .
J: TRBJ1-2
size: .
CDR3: CASSPREGEGGYTF
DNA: TGTGCCAGCTCACCCCGGGAGGGTGAAGGTGGCTACACCTTC

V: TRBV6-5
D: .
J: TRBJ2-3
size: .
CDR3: CASSYGGLYTDTQYF
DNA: TGTGCCAGCAGTTACGGGGGACTTTACACAGATACGCAGTATTTT

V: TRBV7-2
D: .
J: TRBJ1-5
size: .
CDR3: CASSFPGTQPQHF
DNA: TGTGCCAGCAGCTTCCCAGGAACTCAGCCCCAGCATTTT